These 20 T cell receptor beta chains were all obtained from the same sample, sequenced in a study of cytomegalovirus exposure and HLA in healthy donors. The PCR ran on 60 Vbeta and 13 Jbeta primers. Only in-frame clones appear in the TCRdb table, and some are missing; sequencing was by immunoSEQ multiplex PCR. The sample lists roughly 180,000 clones, more than 65% seen once, with approximately 5.4% in the top ten. Sequencing was performed on PBMCs. These receptors were taken from a woman aged 25 to 45 in good health and CMV-seropositive.

The chain joins TRBV15 to TRBJ2-2, with unresolved D. The germline V gene encodes CDR1 LNHNV and CDR2 YYDKDF (reference sequence). This CDR3 region has 13 residues. The V end was cut by 0 bases, the J end by 8 bases, with 7 bases between. The DNA of the CDR3 is TGTGCCACCAGCAGAGATCGTCTGGGGGAGCTGTTTTTT. It specifies CATSRDRLGELFF.

The chain has TRBV6-4 and TRBJ2-1, with a possible D match to TRBD2 (5 bases). Germline lookup yields CDR1 MRHNA and CDR2 SNTAGT. The CDR3 spans 15 residues. Trimming stripped 2 bases from V and 8 bases from J, with 16 bases between. The CDR3 spells CASSDREMGLDEQFF. The CDR3 DNA reads as TGTGCCAGCAGTGACCGGGAAATGGGGTTGGATGAGCAGTTCTTC.

For this clone: The sample has other DNA sequences that encode this CDR3 too. This sequence joins TRBV9 and TRBJ2-7; D is perhaps TRBD1 (5 bases). CDR1 SGDLS and CDR2 YYNGEE come from the germline V gene. V lost 0 bases and J lost 2, with 9 bases in between. The CDR3 covers 14 residues. The CDR3 nucleotides read TGTGCCAGCAGCGTAGGAGACAGCCCCTACGAGCAGTACTTC. It codes for CASSVGDSPYEQYF.

This clone appeared a few times. The rearrangement links TRBV6-6 to TRBJ2-7, with a weak D call TRBD2 (6 bases). Germline values: CDR1 MNHNY, CDR2 SVGAGI (reference sequence). The CDR3 spans 15 residues. Trimming took 5 bases from V and 5 from J, leaving 19 bases between them. The CDR3 DNA reads as TGTGCCAGCAGTCAACCCGACGCGGAGGGAAACGAGCAGTACTTC. This encodes CASSQPDAEGNEQYF.

V is TRBV7-9 and J is TRBJ2-5; 16 nucleotides match TRBD2. Losses at the gene ends were 5 bases for V and 3 bases for J; bases not matched to a gene: 3. CDR3 size: 16 residues. The germline CDR1 and CDR2 sequences are SEHNR and FQNEAQ (reference sequence). CDR3 sequence reads: CASSPGLAGGKETQYF. CDR3 coding DNA: TGTGCCAGCAGCCCGGGACTAGCGGGAGGGAAAGAGACCCAGTACTTC.

V and J are TRBV27 and TRBJ2-5; 12 positions agree with TRBD2. There are 15 residues in the CDR3. Germline V gene data show CDR1 as MNHEY and CDR2 as SMNVEV (reference sequence). V was clipped by 7 bases and J by 4 bases; unmatched bases: 7. CDR3 protein: CASKPQLAGGETQYF. The CDR3 nucleotides read TGTGCCAGCAAGCCACAACTAGCGGGAGGAGAGACCCAGTACTTC.

The gene calls are TRBV10-2 and TRBJ1-6; TRBD1 matches 7 bases. CDR3 size: 15 residues. Germline values: CDR1 WSHSY, CDR2 SAAADI. Trimming took 5 bases from V and 8 from J; bases not matched to a gene: 9. The CDR3 nucleotides are TGCGCCAGCAGTAGAGGGACAGCACCTTATTCACCCCTCCACTTT. It translates to CASSRGTAPYSPLHF.

V gene TRBV7-9 combines with J gene TRBJ2-4, with 8 bases aligning to TRBD1. CDR3 length: 13 residues. Germline values: CDR1 SEHNR, CDR2 FQNEAQ (reference sequence). Trimming cost V 5 bases and J 6 bases; bases outside gene matches: 3. DNA of the CDR3: TGTGCCAGCAGCGCCGGGACAGGAAACATTCAGTACTTC. This translates into CASSAGTGNIQYF.

The chain uses TRBV5-5 and TRBJ1-2; D remains unclear. Germline CDR1 is SGHKS and CDR2 is YYEKEE (reference sequence). V shed 3 bases and J shed 1 base, with 19 bases lying between them. This CDR3 contains 17 residues. CDR3 sequence: CASSWFPGQEDNYGYTF. The CDR3 DNA sequence: TGTGCCAGCAGCTGGTTCCCCGGGCAGGAGGATAACTATGGCTACACCTTC.

J is TRBJ1-3 and V is TRBV5-1; D not certain. Germline V gene sequence: CDR1 SGHRS, CDR2 YFSETQ. The V end lost 0 bases, the J end lost 0 bases, and 7 bases lay between the germline ends. The CDR3 loop spans 15 amino acids. The DNA of the CDR3 is TGCGCCAGCAGCTTGGACGGTAACTCTGGAAACACCATATATTTT. Translated, it gives CASSLDGNSGNTIYF.

This chain uses TRBV4-1 with TRBJ2-3; maybe TRBD2 (6 bases). The germline V and J ends were trimmed by 0 bases and 8 bases, with 12 bases remaining between them. CDR3 length: 14 residues. Germline CDR1 reads MGHRA; CDR2 reads YSYEKL. The CDR3 region is CASSQETSDVTQYF. CDR3 sequence (DNA): TGCGCCAGCAGCCAAGAGACTAGTGACGTTACGCAGTATTTT.

The chain uses TRBV6-5 and TRBJ1-6; D ambiguous. The germline CDR1 and CDR2 sequences are MNHEY and SVGAGI. V lost 6 bases and J 11 bases, leaving 14 bases between the germline ends. The CDR3 length is 13 residues. CDR3 sequence: CASSLRHSAPLHF. The DNA of the CDR3 is TGTGCCAGCAGCCTCAGGCACTCGGCACCCCTCCACTTT.

The chain joins TRBV9 to TRBJ1-6; D gene unclear. Germline V gives CDR1 SGDLS, CDR2 YYNGEE. Trimming took 0 bases from V and 7 from J, leaving 11 bases between them. This CDR3 region has 15 residues. The CDR3 loop reads CASSVGPGPNSPLHF. As DNA, the CDR3 is TGTGCCAGCAGCGTAGGTCCGGGTCCCAATTCACCCCTCCACTTT. The whole variable domain, filled in from reference TRBV9 and TRBJ1-6, reads DSGVTQTPKHLITATGQRVTLRCSPRSGDLSVYWYQQSLDQGLQFLIQYYNGEERAKGNILERFSAQQFPDLHSELNLSSLELGDSALYFCASSVGPGPNSPLHFGNGTRLTVT.

The J gene is TRBJ1-2, the V gene TRBV5-1; 8 bases map to TRBD1. The J segment lost 7 bases and the V segment lost 3 bases, leaving 11 bases of the junction unmatched. CDR3 size: 15 residues. CDR1 is SGHRS, CDR2 YFSETQ, per germline. CDR3 amino acids: CASSSDPGTGGGYTF. CDR3 in DNA: TGCGCCAGCAGCTCAGACCCCGGGACAGGAGGTGGCTACACCTTC. Variable domain in full (rest from reference TRBV5-1 and TRBJ1-2): KAGVTQTPRYLIKTRGQQVTLSCSPISGHRSVSWYQQTPGQGLQFLFEYFSETQRNKGNFPGRFSGRQFSNSRSEMNVSTLELGDSALYLCASSSDPGTGGGYTFGSGTRLTVV.

V gene TRBV7-9 combines with J gene TRBJ1-2; 7 nucleotides match TRBD1. From germline, CDR1 is SEHNR and CDR2 FQNEAQ (reference sequence). The CDR3 spans 13 residues. Trimming removed 6 bases from V and 4 bases from J; junction bases left unmatched: 5. CDR3 amino acids: CASSFQGGYGYTF. CDR3 DNA sequence: TGTGCCAGCAGTTTCCAGGGGGGCTATGGCTACACCTTC.

This rearrangement joins TRBV6-5 to TRBJ1-6, with TRBD1 as a possible D gene (6 bases). Looked up from germline, CDR1 is MNHEY and CDR2 is SVGAGI. With 6 bases removed from V and 2 bases from J, the gap between germline ends came to 11 bases. The CDR3 length is 15 residues. The CDR3: CASSETGAYNSPLHF. The CDR3 DNA follows: TGTGCCAGCAGCGAGACAGGCGCCTATAATTCACCCCTCCACTTT.

This chain joins TRBV7-3 and TRBJ2-5; 7 nucleotides align to TRBD2. The trim removed 2 bases at V and 2 bases at J, leaving 5 bases unmatched. This CDR3 has 15 residues. Germline CDR1 and CDR2: SGHTA and FQGTGA. The CDR3 DNA is TGTGCCAGCAGCTTAGTTCCTAGCGGACAAGAGACCCAGTACTTC. Translating it yields CASSLVPSGQETQYF.

The J gene is TRBJ1-2, the V gene TRBV29-1, with no clear D. V was pared by 7 bases and J by 0 bases, with 12 bases between. The CDR3 has 13 amino acids. The germline gives CDR1 SQVTM, CDR2 ANQGSEA. The CDR3 DNA reads TGCAGCGCCGAGTCAGGTACTAACTATGGCTACACCTTC. Amino acids: CSAESGTNYGYTF.

V usage is TRBV6-5 and J usage is TRBJ1-2; 9 nucleotides agree with TRBD1. CDR3 length: 13 residues. The germline gives CDR1 MNHEY, CDR2 SVGAGI. Unmatched junction bases numbered 11, after V lost 11 bases and J lost 7 bases. CDR3 region: CAVTGTGTSGYTF. In DNA, the CDR3 is TGTGCCGTAACCGGGACAGGGACCAGTGGCTACACCTTC.

The genes are TRBV6-6 and TRBJ2-1; TRBD2 aligns across 14 bases. The CDR3 extends over 14 amino acids. With V trimmed by 10 bases and J by 7 bases, 6 bases remained unmatched. CDR1 MNHNY and CDR2 SVGAGI come from the germline V gene (reference sequence). In DNA form, the CDR3 reads TGTGCCACCCGAGGACTAGCGGGAGGAAATGAGCAGTTCTTC. It codes for CATRGLAGGNEQFF.